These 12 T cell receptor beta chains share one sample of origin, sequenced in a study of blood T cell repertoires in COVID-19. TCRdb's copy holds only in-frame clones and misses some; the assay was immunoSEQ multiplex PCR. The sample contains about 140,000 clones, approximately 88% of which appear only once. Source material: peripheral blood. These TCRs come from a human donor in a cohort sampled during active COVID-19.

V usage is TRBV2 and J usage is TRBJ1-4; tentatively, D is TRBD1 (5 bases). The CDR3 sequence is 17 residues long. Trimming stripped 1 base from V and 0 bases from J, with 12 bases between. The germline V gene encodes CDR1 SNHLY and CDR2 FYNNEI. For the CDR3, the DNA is TGTGCCAGCAGTGAAGGGGCAGCGGGGGCAACTAATGAAAAACTGTTTTTT. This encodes CASSEGAAGATNEKLFF.

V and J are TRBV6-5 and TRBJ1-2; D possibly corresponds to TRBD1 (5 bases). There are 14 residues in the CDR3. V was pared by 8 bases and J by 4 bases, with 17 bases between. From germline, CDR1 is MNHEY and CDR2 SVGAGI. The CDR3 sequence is CASGPPGQPYGYTF. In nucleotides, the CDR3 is TGTGCCAGCGGCCCCCCAGGGCAGCCCTATGGCTACACCTTC.

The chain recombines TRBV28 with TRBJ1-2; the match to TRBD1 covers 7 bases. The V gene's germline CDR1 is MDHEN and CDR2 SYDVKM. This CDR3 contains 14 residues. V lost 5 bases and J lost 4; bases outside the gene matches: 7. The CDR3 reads CASSTGDSLYGYTF. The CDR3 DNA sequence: TGTGCCAGCAGTACCGGGGACAGCCTCTATGGCTACACCTTC.

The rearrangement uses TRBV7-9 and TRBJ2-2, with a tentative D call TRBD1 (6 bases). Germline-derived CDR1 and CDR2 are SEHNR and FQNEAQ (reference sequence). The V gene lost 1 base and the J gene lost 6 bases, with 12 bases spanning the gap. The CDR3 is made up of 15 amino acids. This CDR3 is CASSLGAGGPGELFF. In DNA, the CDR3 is TGTGCCAGCAGCTTAGGGGCTGGGGGCCCCGGGGAGCTGTTTTTT.

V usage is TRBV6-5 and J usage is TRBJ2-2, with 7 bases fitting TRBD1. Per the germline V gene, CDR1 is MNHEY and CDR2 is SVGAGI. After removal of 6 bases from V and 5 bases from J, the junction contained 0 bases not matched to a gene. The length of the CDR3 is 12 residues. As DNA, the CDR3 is TGTGCCAGCAGGACAGGGACCGGGGAGCTGTTTTTT. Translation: CASRTGTGELFF.

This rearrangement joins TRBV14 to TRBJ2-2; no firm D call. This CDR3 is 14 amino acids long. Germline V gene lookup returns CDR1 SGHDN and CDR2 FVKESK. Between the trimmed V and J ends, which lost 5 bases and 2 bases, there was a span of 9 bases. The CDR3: CASSVTINTGELFF. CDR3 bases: TGTGCCAGCAGCGTAACTATTAACACCGGGGAGCTGTTTTTT.

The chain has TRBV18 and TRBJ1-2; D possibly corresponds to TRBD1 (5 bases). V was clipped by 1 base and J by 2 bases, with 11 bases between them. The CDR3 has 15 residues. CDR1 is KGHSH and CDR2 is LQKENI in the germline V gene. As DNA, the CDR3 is TGTGCCAGCTCACCACAGCAGGGAGGAAACTATGGCTACACCTTC. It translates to CASSPQQGGNYGYTF.

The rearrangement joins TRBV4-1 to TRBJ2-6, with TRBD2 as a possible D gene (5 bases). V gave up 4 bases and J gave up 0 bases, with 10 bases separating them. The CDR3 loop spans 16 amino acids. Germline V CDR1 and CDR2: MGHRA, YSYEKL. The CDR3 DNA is TGCGCCAGCAGCCGCGGACTGAACTCTGGGGCCAACGTCCTGACTTTC. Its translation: CASSRGLNSGANVLTF.

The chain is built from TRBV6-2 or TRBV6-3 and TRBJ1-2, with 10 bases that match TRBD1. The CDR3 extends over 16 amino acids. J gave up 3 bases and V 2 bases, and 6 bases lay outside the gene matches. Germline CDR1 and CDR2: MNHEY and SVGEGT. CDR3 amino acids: CASSYDPTGGDYGYTF. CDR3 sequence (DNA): TGTGCCAGCAGTTACGACCCGACAGGGGGCGACTATGGCTACACCTTC.

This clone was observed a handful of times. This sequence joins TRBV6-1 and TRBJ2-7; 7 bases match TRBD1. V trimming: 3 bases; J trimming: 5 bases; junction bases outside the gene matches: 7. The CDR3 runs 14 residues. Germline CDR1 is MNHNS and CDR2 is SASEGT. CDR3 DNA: TGTGCCAGCAGTGATTACCGGGACAGCGACGAGCAGTACTTC. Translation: CASSDYRDSDEQYF.

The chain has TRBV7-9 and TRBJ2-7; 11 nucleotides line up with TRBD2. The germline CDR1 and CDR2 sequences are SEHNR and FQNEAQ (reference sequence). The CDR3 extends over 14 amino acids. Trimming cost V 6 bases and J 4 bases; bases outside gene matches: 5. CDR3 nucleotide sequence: TGTGCCAGCAGGCGAACTAGCGGGGGTTACGAGCAGTACTTC. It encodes CASRRTSGGYEQYF.

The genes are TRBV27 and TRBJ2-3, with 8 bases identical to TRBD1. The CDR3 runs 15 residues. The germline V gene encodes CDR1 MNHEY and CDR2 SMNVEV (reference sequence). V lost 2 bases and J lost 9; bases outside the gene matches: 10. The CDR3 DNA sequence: TGTGCCAGCAGTTTAGGGGCAGGGGGCCTTTTAACGCAGTATTTT. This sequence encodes CASSLGAGGLLTQYF.